Listed below are T cell receptor beta chains from one sample, sequenced in a study of T cell responses to AZD1222 COVID-19 vaccine. Measured with immunoSEQ multiplex PCR; TCRdb has only the in-frame clones, and not every one. The sample contains some 95,000 clones, about 90% of which appear only once. The sample was peripheral blood, taken on day 0 of MenACWY control vaccination. These receptor sequences come from an adult in good health. CDR3s include the opening cysteine and the closing phenylalanine or tryptophan. The D gene is left open where the match is weak. Size values are once, few and many counts, or a class for expanded clones, and some rows have none.

J: TRBJ2-7; size: .; length: 11; V: TRBV14; D: TRBD2; CDR3: CASSQRHSGGF; DNA: TGTGCCAGCAGCCAACGTCATTCGGGGGGCTTC
J: TRBJ1-2; size: .; length: 13; V: TRBV6-2/TRBV6-3; D: .; CDR3: CASSDQGIKGYTF; DNA: TGTGCCAGCAGTGACCAGGGGATTAAAGGCTACACCTTC
J: TRBJ1-2; size: .; length: 17; V: TRBV6-2/TRBV6-3; D: TRBD1; CDR3: CASSYSTGQLPNYGYTF; DNA: TGTGCCAGCAGTTACTCGACAGGGCAACTACCGAACTATGGCTACACCTTC
J: TRBJ1-2; size: .; length: 12; V: TRBV19; D: .; CDR3: CASIADNYGYTF; DNA: TGTGCCAGTATCGCAGATAACTATGGCTACACCTTC
J: TRBJ2-3; size: .; length: 15; V: TRBV19; D: .; CDR3: CASSIGTQLTDTQYF; DNA: TGTGCCAGTAGTATCGGGACACAATTGACAGATACGCAGTATTTT
J: TRBJ1-2; size: .; length: 10; V: TRBV10-3; D: .; CDR3: CAISDLVFTF; DNA: TGTGCCATCAGTGACCTCGTTTTCACCTTC
J: TRBJ2-7; size: .; length: 13; V: TRBV11-2; D: .; CDR3: CASSLGHIYEQYF; DNA: TGTGCCAGCAGCTTGGGACACATCTACGAGCAGTACTTC
J: TRBJ1-5; size: .; length: 13; V: TRBV29-1; D: .; CDR3: CSVEVNSNQPQHF; DNA: TGCAGCGTTGAGGTTAATAGCAATCAGCCCCAGCATTTT
J: TRBJ2-2; size: .; length: 15; V: TRBV6-2/TRBV6-3; D: .; CDR3: CASSYAGPNTGELFF; DNA: TGTGCCAGCAGTTACGCAGGGCCGAACACCGGGGAGCTGTTTTTT
J: TRBJ1-1; size: once; length: 14; V: TRBV9; D: .; CDR3: CASSVVGANTEAFF; DNA: TGTGCCAGCAGCGTAGTGGGGGCGAACACTGAAGCTTTCTTT
J: TRBJ2-2; size: .; length: 15; V: TRBV4-1; D: .; CDR3: CASSQVGTRTGELFF; DNA: TGCGCCAGCAGCCAAGTAGGAACCCGCACCGGGGAGCTGTTTTTT
J: TRBJ1-2; size: .; length: 13; V: TRBV7-2; D: .; CDR3: CASTRLREVGYTF; DNA: TGTGCCAGCACTCGGTTGCGAGAAGTGGGCTACACCTTC
J: TRBJ1-4; size: .; length: 16; V: TRBV4-1; D: .; CDR3: CASSRSRRGGDEKLFF; DNA: TGCGCCAGCAGCCGGAGCCGACGAGGGGGAGATGAAAAACTGTTTTTT
J: TRBJ1-1; size: .; length: 13; V: TRBV4-1; D: .; CDR3: CASSQNRRDEAFF; DNA: TGCGCCAGCAGCCAAAACCGTCGGGATGAAGCTTTCTTT
J: TRBJ2-1; size: .; length: 14; V: TRBV5-8; D: .; CDR3: CASRPRGFDNEQFF; DNA: TGTGCCAGCAGGCCCCGCGGTTTTGACAATGAGCAGTTCTTC
J: TRBJ2-7; size: once; length: 15; V: TRBV6-2/TRBV6-3; D: .; CDR3: CASSYGGPALYEQYF; DNA: TGTGCCAGCAGTTATGGGGGACCAGCGCTTTACGAGCAGTACTTC